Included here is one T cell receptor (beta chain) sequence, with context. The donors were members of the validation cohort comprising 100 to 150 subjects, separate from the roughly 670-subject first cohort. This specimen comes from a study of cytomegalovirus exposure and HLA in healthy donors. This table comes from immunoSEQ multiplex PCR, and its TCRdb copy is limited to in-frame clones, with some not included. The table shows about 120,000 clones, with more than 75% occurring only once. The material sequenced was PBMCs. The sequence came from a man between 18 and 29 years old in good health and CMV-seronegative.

The CDR3 spells CASSGDSSNTEAFF. CDR3 in DNA: TGTGCCAGCAGTGGGGACAGTAGCAACACTGAAGCTTTCTTT. This rearrangement joins TRBV2 to TRBJ1-1, with 7 bases matching TRBD1. Germline values: CDR1 SNHLY, CDR2 FYNNEI. V gave up 4 bases and J gave up 2 bases; unmatched junction bases: 4. The CDR3 sequence is 14 residues long.